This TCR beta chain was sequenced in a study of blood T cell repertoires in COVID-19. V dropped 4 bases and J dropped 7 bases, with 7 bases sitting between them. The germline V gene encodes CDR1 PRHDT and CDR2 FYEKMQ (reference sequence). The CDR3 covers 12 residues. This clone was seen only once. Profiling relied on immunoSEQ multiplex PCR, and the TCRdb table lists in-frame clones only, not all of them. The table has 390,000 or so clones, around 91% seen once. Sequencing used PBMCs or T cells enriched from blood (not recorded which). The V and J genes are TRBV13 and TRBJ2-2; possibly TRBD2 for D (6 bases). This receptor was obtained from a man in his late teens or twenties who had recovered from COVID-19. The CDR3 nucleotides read TGTGCCAGCAGCTGGGGAGGCGGGGAGCTGTTTTTT. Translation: CASSWGGGELFF.